This T cell receptor (beta chain) was identified during a study of T cell repertoires in cytomegalovirus infection. Study in general: Public TCR beta signatures were indicative of both CMV infection and a matching HLA type. Study results and caveats: Adding up the frequency of public TCR beta families identified people who carried CMV plus the relevant HLA.

TCRdb re-called the reads through MiXCR, storing one row per CDR3 protein. Of approximately 750,000 distinct CDR3 sequences in the sample, less than 40% are singletons; the top ten hold 2.5% to 3.5%. A note on this clonotype: Its antigen is unknown.

V lost 5 bases and J 6 bases, leaving 12 bases between the germline ends. The CDR3 is 13 residues long. Germline V gene sequence: CDR1 SGHVS, CDR2 FNYEAQ. The sequence was collected from a human donor in good health (CMV status not recorded). Some clones in this sample may be carry-over from other donors' samples. V usage is TRBV7-6 and J usage is TRBJ2-3; weak D call: TRBD1 (5 bases). The source material was PBMCs. The CDR3 spells CASSAGHGDTQYF. The CDR3 coding sequence is TGTGCCAGCAGCGCCGGACATGGGGATACGCAGTATTTT.